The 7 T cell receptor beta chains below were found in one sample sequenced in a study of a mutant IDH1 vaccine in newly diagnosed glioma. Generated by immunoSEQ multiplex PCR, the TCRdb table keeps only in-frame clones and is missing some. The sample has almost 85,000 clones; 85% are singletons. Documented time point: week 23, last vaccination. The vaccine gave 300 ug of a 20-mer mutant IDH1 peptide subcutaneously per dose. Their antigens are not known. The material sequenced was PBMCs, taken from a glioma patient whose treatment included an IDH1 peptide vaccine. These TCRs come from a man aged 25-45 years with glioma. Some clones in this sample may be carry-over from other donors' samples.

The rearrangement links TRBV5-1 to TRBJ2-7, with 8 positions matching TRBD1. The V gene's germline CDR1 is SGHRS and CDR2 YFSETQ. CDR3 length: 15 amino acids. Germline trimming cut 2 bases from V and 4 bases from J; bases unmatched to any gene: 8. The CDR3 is CASSLGGTGPYEQYF. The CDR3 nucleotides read TGCGCCAGCAGCTTAGGAGGGACAGGCCCGTACGAGCAGTACTTC.

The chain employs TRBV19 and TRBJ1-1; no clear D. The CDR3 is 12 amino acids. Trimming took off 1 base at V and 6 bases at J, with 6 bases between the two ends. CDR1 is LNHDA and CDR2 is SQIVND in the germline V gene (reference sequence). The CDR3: CASSIGLSEAFF. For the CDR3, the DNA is TGTGCCAGTAGTATAGGGCTTTCTGAAGCTTTCTTT. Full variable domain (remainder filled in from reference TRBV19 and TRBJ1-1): DGGITQSPKYLFRKEGQNVTLSCEQNLNHDAMYWYRQDPGQGLRLIYYSQIVNDFQKGDIAEGYSVSREKKESFPLTVTSAQKNPTAFYLCASSIGLSEAFFGQGTRLTVV.

The CDR3 nucleotides are TGCAGCGTTGGAGGGCCGAGCGTTTACACCGGGGAGCTGTTTTTT. This codes for CSVGGPSVYTGELFF. The rearrangement links TRBV29-1 to TRBJ2-2; tentatively, D is TRBD2 (5 bases). CDR1 is SQVTM and CDR2 is ANQGSEA in the germline V gene. V was clipped by 4 bases and J by 3 bases, with 15 bases between them. The CDR3 spans 15 residues.

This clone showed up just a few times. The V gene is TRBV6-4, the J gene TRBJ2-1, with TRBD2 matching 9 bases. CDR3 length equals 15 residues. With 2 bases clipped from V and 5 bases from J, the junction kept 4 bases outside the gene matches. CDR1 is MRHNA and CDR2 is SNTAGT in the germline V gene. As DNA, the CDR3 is TGTGCCAGCAGTGACGCGACTAGCGGTCACAATGAGCAGTTCTTC. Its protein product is CASSDATSGHNEQFF.

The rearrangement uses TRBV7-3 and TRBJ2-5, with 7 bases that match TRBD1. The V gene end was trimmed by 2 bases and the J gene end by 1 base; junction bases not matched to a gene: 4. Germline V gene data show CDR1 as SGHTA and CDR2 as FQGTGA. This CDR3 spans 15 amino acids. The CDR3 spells CASSLVGDSQETQYF. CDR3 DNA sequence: TGTGCCAGCAGCTTAGTTGGGGACAGCCAAGAGACCCAGTACTTC.

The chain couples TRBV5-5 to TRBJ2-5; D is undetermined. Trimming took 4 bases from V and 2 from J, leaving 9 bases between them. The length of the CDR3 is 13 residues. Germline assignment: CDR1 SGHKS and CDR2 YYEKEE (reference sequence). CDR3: CASSLDWQETQYF. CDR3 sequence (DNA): TGTGCCAGCAGCCTCGACTGGCAAGAGACCCAGTACTTC.

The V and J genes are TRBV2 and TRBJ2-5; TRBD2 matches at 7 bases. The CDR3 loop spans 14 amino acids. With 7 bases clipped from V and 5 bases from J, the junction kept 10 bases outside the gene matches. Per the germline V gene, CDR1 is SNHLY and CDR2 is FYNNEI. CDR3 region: CASTAGVARETQYF. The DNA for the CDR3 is TGTGCCAGCACCGCGGGGGTAGCCAGGGAGACCCAGTACTTC.